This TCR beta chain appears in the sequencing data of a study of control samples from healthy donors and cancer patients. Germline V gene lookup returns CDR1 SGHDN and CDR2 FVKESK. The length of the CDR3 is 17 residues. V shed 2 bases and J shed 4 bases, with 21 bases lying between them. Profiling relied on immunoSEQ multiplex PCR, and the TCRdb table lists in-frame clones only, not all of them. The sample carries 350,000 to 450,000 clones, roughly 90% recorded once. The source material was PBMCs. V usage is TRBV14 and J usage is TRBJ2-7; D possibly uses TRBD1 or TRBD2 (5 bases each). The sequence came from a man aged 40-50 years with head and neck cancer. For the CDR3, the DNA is TGTGCCAGCAGCCAACTTGGGCTAAGGGACCAAGGATACGAGCAGTACTTC. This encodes CASSQLGLRDQGYEQYF.